These T cell receptor beta chains were read from a single sample in a study of T cell repertoires in cytomegalovirus infection. TCRdb recomputed calls from the reads with MiXCR, one row per CDR3 protein. The sample includes about 150,000 distinct CDR3 sequences, roughly 32% of them seen just once. For these receptors, no antigen is known. Source: CD8+ T cells from cultured PBMCs, taken from culture after CMV antigen stimulation. These receptor sequences come from a human donor in good health (CMV status not recorded). Some clones in this sample may be carry-over from other donors' samples. Both conserved end residues are part of each CDR3. The D gene is left open where the match is weak. Not all rows give a size; the values are once, few, many and, for expanded clones, a class.

CDR3 protein,CDR3 DNA,CDR3 length,V gene,D gene,clone size,J gene
CASSQLLGASTDTQYF,TGTGCCAGCAGCCAACTCTTAGGGGCTAGCACAGATACGCAGTATTTT,16,TRBV4-2,.,.,TRBJ2-3
CASSLGLAGVYNEQFF,TGTGCCAGCAGCCTAGGGCTAGCGGGGGTATACAATGAGCAGTTCTTC,16,TRBV28,TRBD2,.,TRBJ2-1
CASSQDRTGRTEGTQYF,TGCGCCAGCAGCCAAGATAGGACAGGGAGAACGGAGGGTACGCAGTATTTT,17,TRBV4-1,TRBD1,few,TRBJ2-3
CASSLVPGENYGYTF,TGTGCCAGCAGCTTAGTCCCCGGAGAAAACTATGGCTACACCTTC,15,TRBV7-9,.,once,TRBJ1-2
CASRNPGTSKETQYF,TGTGCCAGCAGAAATCCCGGGACTAGTAAAGAGACCCAGTACTTC,15,TRBV7-8,TRBD2,.,TRBJ2-5
CSPTPVPTYNEQFF,TGCAGTCCTACCCCGGTTCCGACCTACAATGAGCAGTTCTTC,14,TRBV20-1,.,.,TRBJ2-1
CASSLAGGPVEQFF,TGCGCCAGCAGCCTAGCGGGGGGGCCGGTTGAGCAGTTCTTC,14,TRBV4-1,TRBD2,.,TRBJ2-1
CASSAGQIYGYTF,TGTGCCAGCAGCGCGGGACAGATCTATGGCTACACCTTC,13,TRBV2,TRBD1,.,TRBJ1-2
CASSSIAGGPQETQYF,TGTGCCAGCAGCAGTATAGCGGGGGGGCCCCAAGAGACCCAGTACTTC,16,TRBV7-2,TRBD2,many,TRBJ2-5
CASSPGPYKGEQFF,TGTGCCAGCAGCCCGGGGCCCTACAAGGGTGAGCAGTTCTTC,14,TRBV7-2,.,many,TRBJ2-1
CASSPSSGRQETQYF,TGTGCCAGCAGCCCCTCGAGCGGGCGACAAGAGACCCAGTACTTC,15,TRBV7-2,.,many,TRBJ2-5
CASSLTGSRNQPQHF,TGTGCCAGCAGTTTAACCGGATCTCGCAATCAGCCCCAGCATTTT,15,TRBV12-3/TRBV12-4,.,many,TRBJ1-5
CASSFGQGDGYTF,TGTGCCAGCAGCTTTGGACAGGGGGATGGCTACACCTTC,13,TRBV7-6,TRBD1,.,TRBJ1-2
CASSRDRGPGTEAFF,TGTGCCAGCAGCAGGGACAGGGGGCCGGGTACTGAAGCTTTCTTT,15,TRBV7-2,TRBD1,.,TRBJ1-1
CASSLDVAGGSTDTQYF,TGTGCCAGCAGCTTAGATGTGGCAGGAGGCAGCACAGATACGCAGTATTTT,17,TRBV11-2,.,few,TRBJ2-3
CASSPLGLAGIQETQYF,TGTGCCAGCAGTCCCCTGGGACTAGCGGGGATACAAGAGACCCAGTACTTC,17,TRBV28,TRBD2,.,TRBJ2-5
CASSVTGGRDGYTF,TGTGCCAGTAGTGTAACAGGGGGCCGGGATGGCTACACCTTC,14,TRBV19,TRBD1,.,TRBJ1-2
CASSFSVVEAFF,TGTGCCAGCAGTTTTTCCGTTGTAGAAGCTTTCTTT,12,TRBV28,.,many,TRBJ1-1
CSARKGFGQPQHF,TGCAGTGCTAGAAAAGGGTTTGGCCAGCCCCAGCATTTT,13,TRBV20-1,.,.,TRBJ1-5
CSAWAVTAGELFF,TGCAGTGCGTGGGCCGTGACCGCCGGGGAGCTGTTTTTT,13,TRBV20-1,.,once,TRBJ2-2
CASSLLPEGETQYF,TGTGCCAGCAGCCTCCTACCCGAAGGAGAGACCCAGTACTTC,14,TRBV27,.,.,TRBJ2-5
CASSLPTGSNEQFF,TGCGCCAGCAGCCTACCGACAGGGTCCAATGAGCAGTTCTTC,14,TRBV5-1,TRBD1,.,TRBJ2-1
CASSPLPRWGYTF,TGTGCCAGCAGCCCCCTACCCCGGTGGGGCTACACCTTC,13,TRBV28,.,many,TRBJ1-2
CSVTTGTATYEQYF,TGCAGCGTCACCACCGGGACAGCAACCTACGAGCAGTACTTC,14,TRBV29-1,TRBD1,.,TRBJ2-7
CASSPEGQGATGAFF,TGTGCCAGCAGCCCTGAGGGACAGGGGGCCACGGGAGCTTTCTTT,15,TRBV4-2,TRBD1,.,TRBJ1-1
CASSLALATTGTDTQYF,TGTGCCAGCAGCTTAGCGCTTGCTACCACTGGCACAGATACGCAGTATTTT,17,TRBV7-6,.,.,TRBJ2-3
CASSLSGVWADTQYF,TGTGCCAGCAGCTTAAGCGGAGTTTGGGCAGATACGCAGTATTTT,15,TRBV7-8,.,.,TRBJ2-3
CASTLVAGNTEAFF,TGTGCCAGCACCTTAGTTGCGGGGAACACTGAAGCTTTCTTT,14,TRBV7-8,.,few,TRBJ1-1
CSGGTSGGNEQFF,TGCAGCGGGGGGACTAGCGGGGGGAATGAGCAGTTCTTC,13,TRBV29-1,TRBD2,.,TRBJ2-1
CASSLAGWDEQYF,TGTGCCAGCAGTTTGGCAGGGTGGGACGAGCAGTACTTC,13,TRBV27,.,many,TRBJ2-7
CASSLGLIYGYTF,TGTGCCAGCAGCTTAGGACTGATCTATGGCTACACCTTC,13,TRBV6-5,.,many,TRBJ1-2
CASSLYRGTTNEKLFF,TGTGCCAGCAGCTTATACAGGGGAACAACTAATGAAAAACTGTTTTTT,16,TRBV7-9,TRBD1,.,TRBJ1-4
CASSSTLRRDNEQFF,TGTGCCAGCAGCTCCACCTTGCGCAGGGACAATGAGCAGTTCTTC,15,TRBV7-8,.,.,TRBJ2-1
CASTFSVGYNEQFF,TGTGCCAGCACTTTCTCGGTGGGTTACAATGAGCAGTTCTTC,14,TRBV28,.,.,TRBJ2-1
CASSHLRDSGTDTQYF,TGTGCCAGCAGCCATTTAAGGGACTCCGGCACAGATACGCAGTATTTT,16,TRBV14,.,.,TRBJ2-3
CATSDLWGDGTDTQYF,TGTGCCACCAGTGATTTGTGGGGGGATGGCACAGATACGCAGTATTTT,16,TRBV24-1,.,once,TRBJ2-3
CASIPPSGGGNEQFF,TGTGCCAGCATCCCTCCCAGCGGGGGGGGGAATGAGCAGTTCTTC,15,TRBV7-8,TRBD2,.,TRBJ2-1
CASSSAGTGYEQYF,TGTGCCAGCAGCTCAGCGGGGACGGGATACGAGCAGTACTTC,14,TRBV7-6,TRBD2,few,TRBJ2-7
CASPTGTGVTGELFF,TGTGCCAGCCCAACCGGGACAGGGGTCACCGGGGAGCTGTTTTTT,15,TRBV12-3/TRBV12-4,TRBD1,.,TRBJ2-2
CASSLIRGGSSGELFF,TGTGCCAGCAGTTTAATACGGGGGGGCAGCTCCGGGGAGCTGTTTTTT,16,TRBV27,TRBD2,many,TRBJ2-2
CSARELTGVNQPQHF,TGCAGTGCTAGAGAACTGACAGGGGTCAATCAGCCCCAGCATTTT,15,TRBV20-1,TRBD1,.,TRBJ1-5
CSVLGDGGSNQPQHF,TGCAGCGTTCTTGGGGACGGTGGTAGCAATCAGCCCCAGCATTTT,15,TRBV29-1,.,few,TRBJ1-5
CASSGGQGVPYNEQFF,TGTGCCAGCAGCGGTGGACAAGGCGTTCCCTACAATGAGCAGTTCTTC,16,TRBV12-3/TRBV12-4,.,few,TRBJ2-1
CASSQVYNTEAFF,TGCGCCAGCAGCCAAGTTTACAACACTGAAGCTTTCTTT,13,TRBV4-1,.,few,TRBJ1-1
CASSILTMGNTEAFF,TGTGCCAGCAGTATCCTGACAATGGGGAACACTGAAGCTTTCTTT,15,TRBV6-2/TRBV6-3,.,few,TRBJ1-1
CASSSGGGYRGYTF,TGTGCCAGCAGCTCGGGAGGGGGGTATCGCGGCTACACCTTC,14,TRBV11-2,.,few,TRBJ1-2
CASIPTGINTEAFF,TGTGCCAGCATCCCCACAGGGATAAACACTGAAGCTTTCTTT,14,TRBV7-4,.,.,TRBJ1-1
CASSDRINQPQHF,TGTGCCAGCAGTGACAGGATCAATCAGCCCCAGCATTTT,13,TRBV2,.,few,TRBJ1-5
CASTPGQWPETQYF,TGTGCCAGCACCCCGGGACAATGGCCAGAGACCCAGTACTTC,14,TRBV28,.,.,TRBJ2-5
CASSLVPGQVGGEQYF,TGTGCCAGCAGTTTAGTCCCGGGACAGGTGGGAGGGGAGCAGTACTTC,16,TRBV12-3/TRBV12-4,.,.,TRBJ2-7